A selection of T cell receptor beta chains follows, all from one sample in a study of T cell responses to AZD1222 COVID-19 vaccine. Assay used: immunoSEQ multiplex PCR; TCRdb lists only in-frame clones, some missing. The sample lists roughly 91,000 clones, about 85% occurring once. Sequencing was performed on peripheral blood, taken on day 0 of AZD1222 vaccination. The receptor set was obtained from an adult in good health. Each CDR3 is given with its conserved first and last residue. A D gene is named only where the DNA matches it firmly. Some rows have no size entry. The others give once, few or many, or a class for an expanded clone.

>NA|13|TRBV5-5|NA|TRBJ1-5
CASSFQGEQPQHF
TGTGCCAGCAGCTTTCAGGGCGAACAGCCCCAGCATTTT
>NA|13|TRBV20-1|NA|TRBJ1-4
CSASSPQGQKLFF
TGCAGTGCTAGTTCTCCTCAGGGTCAAAAACTGTTTTTT
>NA|12|TRBV12-3/TRBV12-4|NA|TRBJ1-3
CASSPSGNTIYF
TGTGCCAGCAGCCCCTCTGGAAACACCATATATTTT
>NA|14|TRBV7-2|NA|TRBJ2-3
CASSLKAVTDTQYF
TGTGCCAGCAGCTTAAAAGCGGTCACAGATACGCAGTATTTT
>NA|15|TRBV5-1|TRBD1|TRBJ1-6
CASSPGQLYNSPLHF
TGTGCCAGCAGCCCGGGACAGCTTTATAATTCACCCCTCCACTTT
>NA|13|TRBV5-1|TRBD1|TRBJ2-1
CASSGSGGSEQFF
TGTGCCAGCAGCGGGTCAGGGGGCAGTGAGCAGTTCTTC
>NA|13|TRBV29-1|TRBD2|TRBJ2-1
CSAGLAELNEQFF
TGCAGCGCGGGACTAGCGGAGCTCAATGAGCAGTTCTTC
>NA|13|TRBV6-5|NA|TRBJ1-2
CASSLGGPAAGTF
TGTGCCAGCAGCCTGGGAGGCCCGGCCGCGGGGACCTTC
>NA|17|TRBV7-9|TRBD1|TRBJ1-5
CASSPGQGTRGNQPQHF
TGTGCCAGCAGCCCGGGACAGGGAACGAGGGGCAATCAGCCCCAGCATTTT
>NA|11|TRBV5-1|NA|TRBJ1-4
CASSGGEKLFF
TGTGCCAGCAGCGGAGGTGAAAAACTGTTTTTT
>NA|15|TRBV11-2|NA|TRBJ2-3
CASSLGSPGADTQYF
TGTGCCAGCAGCTTAGGGTCCCCAGGGGCAGATACGCAGTATTTT
>NA|15|TRBV5-1|TRBD1|TRBJ2-7
CASSLWWDSTYEQYF
TGCGCCAGCAGCTTGTGGTGGGACAGCACCTACGAGCAGTACTTC
>NA|12|TRBV18|NA|TRBJ2-7
CASSYQYDEQYF
TGTGCCAGCTCATACCAGTACGACGAGCAGTACTTC
>NA|14|TRBV6-5|TRBD2|TRBJ2-3
CASSIAGGTDTQYF
TGTGCCAGCAGCATAGCGGGAGGGACAGATACGCAGTATTTT
>NA|14|TRBV25-1|NA|TRBJ1-2
CASSARGANYGYTF
TGTGCCAGCAGCGCCAGGGGAGCTAACTATGGCTACACCTTC
>few|18|TRBV23-1|TRBD1|TRBJ1-2
CASSQSRDRERANYGYTF
TGCGCCAGCAGTCAATCGCGGGACAGGGAAAGGGCTAACTATGGCTACACCTTC
>NA|12|TRBV5-6|NA|TRBJ1-2
CASSAGNYGYTF
TGTGCCAGCAGCGCAGGGAATTATGGCTACACCTTC
>NA|11|TRBV11-2|NA|TRBJ2-1
CASSTGPQQFF
TGTGCCAGCAGCACAGGGCCCCAGCAGTTCTTC
>NA|15|TRBV9|TRBD2|TRBJ2-5
CASSVSGRASETQYF
TGTGCCAGCAGCGTGAGCGGGAGAGCGTCAGAGACCCAGTACTTC
>once|14|TRBV6-4|NA|TRBJ1-5
CASSVEGGHQPQHF
TGTGCCAGCAGTGTTGAGGGGGGGCATCAGCCCCAGCATTTT
>NA|11|TRBV19|NA|TRBJ1-2
CASSPDYGYTF
TGTGCCAGTAGTCCGGATTATGGCTACACCTTC
>NA|13|TRBV6-5|NA|TRBJ1-1
CASSYQGRGYAFF
TGTGCCAGCAGTTACCAGGGGAGGGGTTACGCTTTCTTT
>NA|11|TRBV20-1|NA|TRBJ1-1
CRATENTEAFF
TGCAGGGCGACAGAGAACACTGAAGCTTTCTTT
>NA|12|TRBV6-6|NA|TRBJ2-1
CASSYSGDEQFF
TGTGCCAGCAGTTACTCAGGCGATGAGCAGTTCTTC
>NA|14|TRBV5-8|NA|TRBJ1-4
CASTVGQGGEKLFF
TGTGCCAGCACCGTGGGGCAGGGAGGTGAAAAACTGTTTTTT
>NA|12|TRBV12-3/TRBV12-4|NA|TRBJ1-2
CASSRDTRGYTF
TGTGCCAGCAGTCGGGATACCCGCGGCTACACCTTC
>NA|12|TRBV7-2|NA|TRBJ1-2
CASSLTGIGYTF
TGTGCCAGCAGCCTTACGGGAATTGGCTACACCTTC
>NA|15|TRBV5-8|NA|TRBJ2-1
CASSLAVRQDNEQFF
TGTGCCAGCAGCTTGGCGGTACGGCAGGACAATGAGCAGTTCTTC